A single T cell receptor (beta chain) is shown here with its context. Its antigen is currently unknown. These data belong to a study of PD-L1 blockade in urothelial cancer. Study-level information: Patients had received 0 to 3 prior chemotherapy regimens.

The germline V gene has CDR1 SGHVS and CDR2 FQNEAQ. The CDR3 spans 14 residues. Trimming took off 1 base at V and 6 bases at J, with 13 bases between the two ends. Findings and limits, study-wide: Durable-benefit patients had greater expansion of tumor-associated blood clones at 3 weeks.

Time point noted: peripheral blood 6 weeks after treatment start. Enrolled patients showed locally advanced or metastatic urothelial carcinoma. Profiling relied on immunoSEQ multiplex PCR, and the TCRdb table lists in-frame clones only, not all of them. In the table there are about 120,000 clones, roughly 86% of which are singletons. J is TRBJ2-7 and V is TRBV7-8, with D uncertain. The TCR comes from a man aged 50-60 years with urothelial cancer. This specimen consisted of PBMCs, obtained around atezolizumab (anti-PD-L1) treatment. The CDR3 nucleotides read TGTGCCAGCAGCTTAGAGGCCCAGGTCGGCGAGCAGTACTTC. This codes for CASSLEAQVGEQYF.